The entry that follows covers one T cell receptor beta chain sequence. Participants' reported clinical history set cohort assignment. This table comes from immunoSEQ multiplex PCR, and its TCRdb copy is limited to in-frame clones, with some not included. The table lists about 370,000 clones, about 90% of them singletons, with 1.7% in the top ten. These data are taken from a study of blood T cell repertoires in COVID-19. V was pared by 2 bases and J by 4 bases, with 6 bases of the junction left unmatched. This CDR3 has 15 amino acids. Per the germline V gene, CDR1 is MGHRA and CDR2 is YSYEKL. The source material was PBMCs or T cells enriched from blood (not recorded which). This sequence joins TRBV4-1 and TRBJ2-7; 9 nucleotides agree with TRBD2. The receptor was derived from a woman aged 25 to 39 who had recovered from COVID-19. DNA of the CDR3: TGCGCCAGCAGCCAACTTAGCGGGAGAGAGTACGAGCAGTACTTC. Translating gives CASSQLSGREYEQYF.